This entry lists 24 T cell receptor beta chains sequenced from one sample in a study of shared clonotypes between healthy human individuals. Sequencing was performed with immunoSEQ multiplex PCR; in TCRdb, only in-frame clones are kept and a portion is missing. Found here are hundreds of thousands of clones, around 96% of them singletons; the top ten hold 0.11%. Terminally differentiated effector memory CD45RA+ cells were excluded by CCR7 positive selection of CD45RO-negative cells. The material sequenced was naive CD8+ T cells sorted from blood. The receptors shown here come from a woman between 25 and 40 years old in good health.

V is TRBV2 and J is TRBJ1-1, with 7 bases lining up with TRBD1. V lost 3 bases, J lost 3 bases, and 7 bases stayed unmatched. Per germline, CDR1 SNHLY and CDR2 FYNNEI. CDR3 size: 15 residues. In nucleotides, the CDR3 is TGTGCCAGCAGTGACGAAGGGGGCTTTTACACTGAAGCTTTCTTT. It specifies CASSDEGGFYTEAFF.

As concerns this clone: Other DNA sequences in this sample translate to the same CDR3. This chain connects TRBV27 to TRBJ1-5; D may be TRBD1 (6 bases). Germline V gives CDR1 MNHEY, CDR2 SMNVEV (reference sequence). CDR3 length: 15 amino acids. Trimming took 2 bases from V and 0 from J, leaving 8 bases between them. CDR3 DNA: TGTGCCAGCAGTTTAGAGGGGGGTAGCAATCAGCCCCAGCATTTT. It is translated as CASSLEGGSNQPQHF.

The chain combines TRBV2 with TRBJ1-1; a weak D match, TRBD1 (5 bases). The CDR3 runs 14 residues. The V end lost 7 bases, the J end lost 0 bases, and 12 bases lay between the germline ends. CDR1 is SNHLY, CDR2 FYNNEI, per germline. The CDR3 sequence: CASMRGNMNTEAFF. As DNA, the CDR3 is TGTGCCAGCATGAGGGGAAACATGAACACTGAAGCTTTCTTT.

The chain is built from TRBV28 and TRBJ1-1; D uncertain. In germline, CDR1 is MDHEN, CDR2 SYDVKM. V shed 3 bases and J shed 0 bases, with 14 bases lying between them. The CDR3 runs to 16 residues. CDR3 coding DNA: TGTGCCAGCAGTTTTGGCTTTCGGGGTATGAACACTGAAGCTTTCTTT. This codes for CASSFGFRGMNTEAFF.

DNA of the CDR3: TGCAGCGTTGAAGATCGGCTAAACTACGAGCAGTACTTC. Its protein product is CSVEDRLNYEQYF. This chain connects TRBV29-1 to TRBJ2-5; D call uncertain. Near its end, the DNA agrees better with TRBJ2-7, so the J call may be wrong. Germline V gene sequence: CDR1 SQVTM, CDR2 ANQGSEA. The CDR3 loop spans 13 amino acids.

J is TRBJ2-5 and V is TRBV11-2, with D hard to call. The CDR3 is 12 residues long. Trimming pared 5 bases from V and 4 bases from J, leaving 8 bases between. The germline V gene encodes CDR1 SGHAT and CDR2 FQNNGV. This chain's CDR3 is CASSRLGETQYF. The CDR3 DNA is TGTGCCAGCAGCCGCCTCGGAGAGACCCAGTACTTC.

CDR3 region: CASSLGQEAFF. CDR3 nucleotide sequence: TGCGCCAGCAGCTTGGGCCAGGAAGCTTTCTTT. The chain is built from TRBV5-1 and TRBJ1-1; the D is unclear. The CDR3 loop spans 11 amino acids. Germline V gene data show CDR1 as SGHRS and CDR2 as YFSETQ. Trimming stripped 0 bases from V and 8 bases from J, with 5 bases between.

This clone has just a few counts. V usage is TRBV6-5 and J usage is TRBJ2-3, with 9 bases matching TRBD2. V was clipped by 2 bases and J by 0 bases; unmatched bases: 0. There are 15 residues in the CDR3. The germline V gene encodes CDR1 MNHEY and CDR2 SVGAGI. The DNA for the CDR3 is TGTGCCAGCAGTTACACTAGCGGGAGCACAGATACGCAGTATTTT. It is translated as CASSYTSGSTDTQYF.

This chain links TRBV5-4 with TRBJ2-1, with 8 bases lining up with TRBD1. V was pared by 7 bases and J by 2 bases, with 11 bases of the junction left unmatched. This CDR3 is built from 16 residues. Germline-derived CDR1 and CDR2 are SGHNT and YYREEE (reference sequence). CDR3 protein: CASARQGISTYNEQFF. CDR3 DNA: TGTGCCAGCGCACGACAGGGGATTAGCACCTACAATGAGCAGTTCTTC.

The chain is built from TRBV19 and TRBJ1-5; D is possibly TRBD1 (5 bases). The germline CDR1 and CDR2 sequences are LNHDA and SQIVND (reference sequence). This CDR3 is 13 amino acids long. V was shortened by 4 bases and J by 5 bases, with 9 bases between the two germline ends. The CDR3 protein is CASSRDGYQPQHF. The CDR3 nucleotides are TGTGCCAGTAGTAGGGACGGTTATCAGCCCCAGCATTTT.

This clone was recorded a few times. The chain combines TRBV4-1 with TRBJ1-5; no clear D. In germline, CDR1 is MGHRA, CDR2 YSYEKL. The CDR3 spans 15 residues. Trimming shortened V by 0 bases and J by 1 base, and 7 bases separated the two germline ends. CDR3 loop: CASSQEGRSNQPQHF. CDR3 coding DNA: TGCGCCAGCAGCCAAGAGGGTAGGAGCAATCAGCCCCAGCATTTT.

This chain links TRBV2 with TRBJ2-7; no clear D gene. This CDR3 has 13 amino acids. Trimming removed 2 bases at V and 3 bases at J, with 8 bases between. The germline V gene has CDR1 SNHLY and CDR2 FYNNEI. CDR3 coding DNA: TGTGCCAGCAGTGAACTATGGGACTACGAGCAGTACTTC. This sequence encodes CASSELWDYEQYF.

With regard to this clone: At the DNA level, this CDR3 is encoded by other sequences in the same sample as well. The chain carries TRBV30 and TRBJ2-7; D is undetermined. The CDR3 has 11 amino acids. V was shortened by 3 bases and J by 6 bases, with 9 bases between the two germline ends. Germline V lookup: CDR1 GTSNPN, CDR2 SVGIG (reference sequence). The CDR3: CAWSLAAEQYF. CDR3 nucleotide sequence: TGTGCCTGGAGCCTTGCCGCCGAGCAGTACTTC.

About this clone itself: Other DNA sequences in this sample translate to the same CDR3. The V call is TRBV27, the J call TRBJ2-5; a possible D gene is TRBD1 (6 bases). The germline V and J ends were trimmed by 3 bases and 1 base, with 9 bases remaining between them. The CDR3 totals 14 residues. Germline V gives CDR1 MNHEY, CDR2 SMNVEV (reference sequence). CDR3 nucleotides: TGTGCCAGCAGTTTGGTGGGGGCCCAAGAGACCCAGTACTTC. As protein: CASSLVGAQETQYF.

The chain links TRBV11-1 to TRBJ2-1; D is ambiguous. Germline values: CDR1 SGHAT, CDR2 FQDESV (reference sequence). V dropped 4 bases and J dropped 7 bases, with 17 bases sitting between them. The CDR3 totals 15 residues. The CDR3 nucleotides read TGTGCCAGCAGCTCGAATGAAGGGTACCAAAATGAGCAGTTCTTC. This gives the protein CASSSNEGYQNEQFF.

For the CDR3, the DNA is TGCGCCAGCAGCCAAACAATCGGACTCGGGACCGGGGAGCTGTTTTTT. This encodes CASSQTIGLGTGELFF. V and J are TRBV4-1 and TRBJ2-2; D perhaps matches TRBD2 (5 bases). This CDR3 region has 16 residues. Looked up from germline, CDR1 is MGHRA and CDR2 is YSYEKL. The V end lost 2 bases, the J end lost 5 bases, and 15 bases lay between the germline ends.

The chain links TRBV28 to TRBJ2-7; 7 bases are shared with TRBD2. This CDR3 contains 15 residues. Germline values: CDR1 MDHEN, CDR2 SYDVKM. V was pared by 6 bases and J by 3 bases, with 11 bases of the junction left unmatched. As DNA, the CDR3 is TGTGCCAGCAGAACAGACCGGGACTACCACTACGAGCAGTACTTC. Protein product: CASRTDRDYHYEQYF.

Points on this clone: The same CDR3 is also encoded by other DNA sequences in this sample. This chain uses TRBV9 with TRBJ2-2; no clear D. Germline V gives CDR1 SGDLS, CDR2 YYNGEE. The CDR3 consists of 13 residues. Trimming cost V 0 bases and J 5 bases, with 5 bases left between them. In DNA form, the CDR3 reads TGTGCCAGCAGCGTAGTGGGGACCGGGGAGCTGTTTTTT. This translates into CASSVVGTGELFF.

The chain employs TRBV9 and TRBJ2-3; tentatively, D is TRBD1 (6 bases). CDR1 and CDR2 from the germline V gene are SGDLS and YYNGEE. Between the trimmed V and J ends, which lost 3 bases and 2 bases, there was a span of 16 bases. CDR3 size: 16 residues. CDR3 protein: CASSGTGRDPTDTQYF. The CDR3 DNA follows: TGTGCCAGCAGCGGTACAGGGCGAGATCCCACAGATACGCAGTATTTT.

The chain carries TRBV4-1 and TRBJ1-1, with D possibly being TRBD1 (5 bases). Trimming removed 2 bases from V and 0 bases from J, with 10 bases in between. The CDR3 covers 15 residues. Germline CDR1 MGHRA, CDR2 YSYEKL. CDR3 nucleotides: TGCGCCAGCAGCCAACTTGACAGAATGAACACTGAAGCTTTCTTT. It yields the protein CASSQLDRMNTEAFF.

The CDR3 DNA reads TGTGCCAGCAGTTCCGATTGGCGGAGCACAGATACGCAGTATTTT. Amino acids: CASSSDWRSTDTQYF. The chain links TRBV28 to TRBJ2-3; no clear D. The CDR3 loop spans 15 amino acids. Germline V gene data show CDR1 as MDHEN and CDR2 as SYDVKM. With 4 bases removed from V and 0 bases from J, the gap between germline ends came to 11 bases.

As to this clone: The sample holds other DNA sequences that translate to the same CDR3. The chain has TRBV5-1 and TRBJ1-1; no reliable D call. CDR1 is SGHRS, CDR2 YFSETQ, per germline. V lost 1 base to trimming and J lost 5 bases, with 12 bases between them. The CDR3 has 14 amino acids. This CDR3 reads CASSLWAGSTEAFF. The CDR3 bases are TGCGCCAGCAGCTTGTGGGCAGGTTCTACTGAAGCTTTCTTT.

This clone was counted a single time. The rearrangement links TRBV28 to TRBJ1-2; D is unresolved. There are 11 residues in the CDR3. Trimming left V 1 base short and J 7 bases short, with 4 bases between. Germline V gene lookup returns CDR1 MDHEN and CDR2 SYDVKM. CDR3 sequence reads: CASSLLGGYTF. The DNA for the CDR3 is TGTGCCAGCAGTTTATTAGGTGGCTACACCTTC.

The chain recombines TRBV27 with TRBJ2-5, with TRBD2 matching over 7 bases. Germline V gene lookup returns CDR1 MNHEY and CDR2 SMNVEV (reference sequence). Germline trimming cut 7 bases from V and 4 bases from J; bases unmatched to any gene: 9. CDR3 length equals 14 residues. DNA for the CDR3: TGTGCCAGCACCCGAGCGGGACCCGGAGAGACCCAGTACTTC. Its translation is CASTRAGPGETQYF.